This TCR beta chain was found in a study of early T cells in non-severe SARS-CoV-2 infection (dated by TCRdb to about 2021). For context, the study as a whole: Bulk RNA from unsorted whole blood was used for TCR sequencing, so alpha and beta chains could not be paired. What the study reported, not specific to this receptor: VDJdb matching was skewed toward anti-spike CD8 responses, so virus-specific expansions were likely underestimated and private and CD4 specificities were missed.

The germline V gene (reference sequence) provides CDR1 DFQATT and CDR2 SNEGSKA. The germline V end is reduced by 1 base and the J end by 6 bases; junction bases left unmatched: 5. The CDR3 starts with the cysteine, ends with the phenylalanine, and has 15 residues. The only DNA kept is the CDR3, 45 bases in frame from the first base. This clonotype has a handful of counts. Its antigen is still unknown. No clone much larger than this one lies a single base away; base qualities are absent. Set within a cohort of healthcare workers in London, UK, this nested case-control study involved weekly PCR testing of nasopharyngeal swabs along with blood sampling. Healthcare workers were recruited between 23 and 31 March 2020, during the week of the UK lockdown, and were followed weekly for up to roughly 16 weeks. Libraries were built with 5' RACE. For sequencing, a NextSeq 500 was employed. The TCR library protocol attached unique molecular identifiers to individual cDNA molecules to correct for sequencing error and PCR bias. TCR alpha and beta chains were both sequenced, and the abundances of alpha and beta sequences in each sample were closely correlated with each other. In the paper's pipeline: Decombinator V4 was used to annotate TCR sequences for V gene, J gene and CDR3. Expanded TCRs were defined as changing significantly between any two time points under a Poisson model with p below 0.0001. Abundances of TCRs were expressed as counts per million after normalisation to the total number of TCRs sequenced in each sample. TRAV1-2 paired with TRAJ12, TRAJ20 or TRAJ33 defined MAIT TCRs, while TRAV10 paired with TRAJ18 defined iNKT TCRs. VDJdb, accessed 1 November 2021, was searched for CMV, EBV and SARS-CoV-2 annotated TCRs, with TCRs annotated for multiple antigens excluded. TCRdb ran its own pipeline on the public reads, namely fastp trimming at Q25 and MiXCR clone calling, and kept in-frame beta chains. Records with the same CDR3 protein are collapsed into one entry carrying the most frequent genes and DNA. The V and J calls, along with clone size, are taken from TCRdb and not from the paper's own processing. Counted in this sample were 71,000 or so distinct CDR3 sequences; roughly an eighth of them appeared once. About 14% of the sample is held by the ten biggest clonotypes.

The chain joins TRBV20-1 to TRBJ2-3; TRBD2 agrees with 12 junctional bases. The receptor's source is an adult who was a healthcare worker with PCR-confirmed SARS-CoV-2 infection or an uninfected control (not recorded which). Source material: whole blood. The CDR3 protein: CSARALAGGSDTQYF. The nucleotide sequence reads TGCAGTGCTAGAGCGCTAGCGGGGGGGTCGGATACGCAGTATTTT.